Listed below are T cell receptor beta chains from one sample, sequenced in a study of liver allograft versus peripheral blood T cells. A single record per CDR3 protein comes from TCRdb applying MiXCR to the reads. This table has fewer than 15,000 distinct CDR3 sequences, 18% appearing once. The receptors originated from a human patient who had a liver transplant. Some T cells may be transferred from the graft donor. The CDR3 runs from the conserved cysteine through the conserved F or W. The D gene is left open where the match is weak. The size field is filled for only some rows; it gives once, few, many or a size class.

CDR3: CASSSGTGSGLNYNEQFF
DNA: TGTGCCAGCAGTTCCGGGACAGGGTCTGGGTTGAACTACAATGAGCAGTTCTTC
V: TRBV28
size: few
J: TRBJ2-1
D: TRBD1

CDR3: CASSILQNQPQHF
DNA: TGTGCCAGTAGTATACTCCAAAATCAGCCCCAGCATTTT
V: TRBV19
size: -
J: TRBJ1-5
D: -

CDR3: CASSQSRTGNTIYF
DNA: TGTGCCAGCAGCCAGTCTAGGACTGGAAACACCATATATTTT
V: TRBV6-2/TRBV6-3
size: few
J: TRBJ1-3
D: -

CDR3: CASSDGTLDEQYF
DNA: TGTGCCAGCTCAGACGGGACCTTGGACGAGCAGTACTTC
V: TRBV18
size: few
J: TRBJ2-7
D: -

CDR3: CASSSTGTGYSPLHF
DNA: TGTGCCAGCAGTTCCACCGGGACAGGGTACTCACCCCTCCACTTT
V: TRBV6-5
size: medium-sized
J: TRBJ1-6
D: TRBD1

CDR3: CASSLLAGGLYEQYF
DNA: TGTGCCAGCAGTCTCCTAGCGGGGGGTCTCTACGAGCAGTACTTC
V: TRBV27
size: few
J: TRBJ2-7
D: TRBD2

CDR3: CASRDSLSYGYTF
DNA: TGTGCCAGCAGAGACAGCCTGTCCTATGGCTACACCTTC
V: TRBV6-5
size: many
J: TRBJ1-2
D: -

CDR3: CASSPSITGSGNTIYF
DNA: TGTGCCAGCAGCCCATCAATCACAGGGTCTGGAAACACCATATATTTT
V: TRBV7-2
size: few
J: TRBJ1-3
D: -

CDR3: CASRGEITGELFF
DNA: TGTGCCAGCAGGGGGGAGATCACCGGGGAGCTGTTTTTT
V: TRBV28
size: many
J: TRBJ2-2
D: -

CDR3: CAISHTKNEQYF
DNA: TGTGCCATCAGCCACACGAAAAACGAGCAGTACTTC
V: TRBV10-3
size: many
J: TRBJ2-7
D: -

CDR3: CASSSSSAQETQYF
DNA: TGTGCCAGCAGCTCCTCCAGCGCCCAAGAGACCCAGTACTTC
V: TRBV11-1
size: many
J: TRBJ2-5
D: -

CDR3: CASSIFRSSGNTIYF
DNA: TGTGCCAGTAGTATTTTCCGAAGCTCTGGAAACACCATATATTTT
V: TRBV19
size: -
J: TRBJ1-3
D: -

CDR3: CASSSGVLNYEQYF
DNA: TGTGCCAGCAGCTCCGGAGTGTTAAACTACGAGCAGTACTTC
V: TRBV7-2
size: medium-sized
J: TRBJ2-7
D: -

CDR3: CAISEVTNEKLFF
DNA: TGTGCCATCAGTGAGGTGACTAATGAAAAACTGTTTTTT
V: TRBV10-3
size: many
J: TRBJ1-4
D: -

CDR3: CASSTGTSPEDEQYF
DNA: TGTGCCAGCAGTACCGGGACCTCTCCCGAGGACGAGCAGTACTTC
V: TRBV6-5
size: -
J: TRBJ2-7
D: -

CDR3: CASSLQGQGQPQHF
DNA: TGTGCCAGCAGCTTGCAGGGTCAGGGTCAGCCCCAGCATTTT
V: TRBV5-4
size: -
J: TRBJ1-5
D: -

CDR3: CASSLGAGIVYEQYF
DNA: TGTGCCAGCAGCTTAGGCGCAGGGATAGTCTACGAGCAGTACTTC
V: TRBV7-9
size: -
J: TRBJ2-7
D: -

CDR3: CASSLVGVASPLHF
DNA: TGTGCCAGCAGCTTAGTTGGGGTTGCGTCACCCCTCCACTTT
V: TRBV7-9
size: -
J: TRBJ1-6
D: -

CDR3: CASSPRQGLAFNEQFF
DNA: TGTGCCAGCAGCCCAAGACAGGGACTAGCGTTTAATGAGCAGTTCTTC
V: TRBV9
size: -
J: TRBJ2-1
D: TRBD2

CDR3: CASSLIADEKLFF
DNA: TGTGCCAGCAGTCTAATAGCGGATGAAAAACTGTTTTTT
V: TRBV27
size: few
J: TRBJ1-4
D: -

CDR3: CASSKDSTNQPQHF
DNA: TGTGCCAGCAGCAAAGACAGCACCAATCAGCCCCAGCATTTT
V: TRBV6-1
size: medium-sized
J: TRBJ1-5
D: -

CDR3: CASSYSFVGVRETQYF
DNA: TGTGCCAGCAGTTACTCTTTTGTCGGAGTACGAGAGACCCAGTACTTC
V: TRBV6-2/TRBV6-3
size: medium-sized
J: TRBJ2-5
D: -

CDR3: CASRSGTGGPSPLHF
DNA: TGTGCCAGTAGGTCCGGGACAGGGGGACCTTCACCCCTCCACTTT
V: TRBV19
size: medium-sized
J: TRBJ1-6
D: TRBD1

CDR3: CASGLDRITDTQYF
DNA: TGTGCTAGTGGTTTGGACAGGATTACAGATACGCAGTATTTT
V: TRBV12-5
size: few
J: TRBJ2-3
D: -

CDR3: CASSLRFMREAGNEQFF
DNA: TGTGCCAGCAGCTTAAGATTTATGCGGGAGGCCGGAAATGAGCAGTTCTTC
V: TRBV7-2
size: medium-sized
J: TRBJ2-1
D: TRBD2

CDR3: CASSYQDNSPLHF
DNA: TGTGCCAGCAGTTACCAGGATAATTCACCCCTCCACTTT
V: TRBV6-5
size: medium-sized
J: TRBJ1-6
D: -